The 2 T cell receptor beta chains presented below share a single source sample, sequenced in a study of shared clonotypes between healthy human individuals (dated by TCRdb to the early 2020s). The library was obtained by the immunoSEQ multiplex PCR assay. TCRdb provides this immuneACCESS table in a form limited to in-frame rearrangements. Some clones are lacking; in checked studies, under half of them reflect an unresolved V gene, and why the rest are absent is not known. This sample holds more than 2 million clones; 90% to 95% were observed only once. The ten top clones hold 0.13% of the sample. Sequencing input: naive CD4+ T cells sorted from blood. The sample's cell subset or site label is to be understood as: CD45RA+ positively selected. These receptor sequences come from a man aged 18 to 30 in good health.

This clone was counted between two and nine times. Other DNA sequences in this specimen translate into the identical CDR3. This chain joins TRBV7-9 and TRBJ1-5; weak D call: TRBD1 (6 bases). The V end was cut by 4 bases, the J end by 4 bases, with 8 bases between. This CDR3 comprises 13 residues. The germline CDR1 and CDR2 sequences are SEHNR and FQNEAQ (reference sequence). CDR3 amino acids: CASSSQGNQPQHF. The DNA for the CDR3 is TGTGCCAGCAGCTCGCAGGGGAATCAGCCCCAGCATTTT.

This chain joins TRBV6-5 and TRBJ2-2; TRBD1 aligns across 8 bases. The CDR3 totals 15 residues. V was pared by 7 bases and J by 1 base, with 5 bases of the junction left unmatched. CDR1 is MNHEY and CDR2 is SVGAGI in the germline V gene. CDR3 nucleotide sequence: TGTGCCAGCACTAGACAGGGGAAGAACACCGGGGAGCTGTTTTTT. Its protein is CASTRQGKNTGELFF.